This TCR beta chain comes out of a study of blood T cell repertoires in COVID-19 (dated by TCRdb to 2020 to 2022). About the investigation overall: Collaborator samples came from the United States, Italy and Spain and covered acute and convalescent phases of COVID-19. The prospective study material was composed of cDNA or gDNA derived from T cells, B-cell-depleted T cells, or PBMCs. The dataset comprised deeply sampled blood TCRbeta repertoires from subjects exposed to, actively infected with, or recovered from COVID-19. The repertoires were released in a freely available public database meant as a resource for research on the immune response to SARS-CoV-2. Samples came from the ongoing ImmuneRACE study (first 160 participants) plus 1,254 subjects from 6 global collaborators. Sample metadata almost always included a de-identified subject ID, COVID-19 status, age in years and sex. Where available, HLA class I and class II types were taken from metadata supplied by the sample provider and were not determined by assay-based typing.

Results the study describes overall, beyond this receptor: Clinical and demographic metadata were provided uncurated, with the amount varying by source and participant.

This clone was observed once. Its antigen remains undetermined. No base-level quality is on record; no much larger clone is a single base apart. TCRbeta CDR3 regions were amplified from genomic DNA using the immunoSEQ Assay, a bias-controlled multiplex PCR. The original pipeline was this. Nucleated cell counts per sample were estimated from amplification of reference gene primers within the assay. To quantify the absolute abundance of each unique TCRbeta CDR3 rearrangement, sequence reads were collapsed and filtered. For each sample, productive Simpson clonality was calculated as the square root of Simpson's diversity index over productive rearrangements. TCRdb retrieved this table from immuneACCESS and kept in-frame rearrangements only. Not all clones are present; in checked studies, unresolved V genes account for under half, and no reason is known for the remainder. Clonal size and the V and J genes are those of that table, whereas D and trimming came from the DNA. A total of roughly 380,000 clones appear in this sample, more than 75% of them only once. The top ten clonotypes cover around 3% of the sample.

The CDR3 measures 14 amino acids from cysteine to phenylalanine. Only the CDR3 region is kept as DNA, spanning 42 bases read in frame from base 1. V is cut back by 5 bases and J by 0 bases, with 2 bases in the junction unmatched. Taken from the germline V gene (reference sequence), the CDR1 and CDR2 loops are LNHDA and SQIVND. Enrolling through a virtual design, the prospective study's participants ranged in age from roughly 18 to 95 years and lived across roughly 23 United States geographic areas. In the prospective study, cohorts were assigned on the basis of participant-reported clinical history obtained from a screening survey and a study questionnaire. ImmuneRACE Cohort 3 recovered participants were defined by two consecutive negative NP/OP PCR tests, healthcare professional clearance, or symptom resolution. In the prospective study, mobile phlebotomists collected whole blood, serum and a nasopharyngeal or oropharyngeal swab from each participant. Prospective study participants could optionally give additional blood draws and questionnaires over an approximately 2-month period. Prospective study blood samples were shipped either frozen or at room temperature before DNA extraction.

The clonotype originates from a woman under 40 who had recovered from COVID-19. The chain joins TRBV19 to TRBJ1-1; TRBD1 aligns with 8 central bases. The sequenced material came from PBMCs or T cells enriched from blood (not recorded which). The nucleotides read TGTGCCAGTAGTGTGGACAGGGTGAACACTGAAGCTTTCTTT. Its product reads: CASSVDRVNTEAFF.